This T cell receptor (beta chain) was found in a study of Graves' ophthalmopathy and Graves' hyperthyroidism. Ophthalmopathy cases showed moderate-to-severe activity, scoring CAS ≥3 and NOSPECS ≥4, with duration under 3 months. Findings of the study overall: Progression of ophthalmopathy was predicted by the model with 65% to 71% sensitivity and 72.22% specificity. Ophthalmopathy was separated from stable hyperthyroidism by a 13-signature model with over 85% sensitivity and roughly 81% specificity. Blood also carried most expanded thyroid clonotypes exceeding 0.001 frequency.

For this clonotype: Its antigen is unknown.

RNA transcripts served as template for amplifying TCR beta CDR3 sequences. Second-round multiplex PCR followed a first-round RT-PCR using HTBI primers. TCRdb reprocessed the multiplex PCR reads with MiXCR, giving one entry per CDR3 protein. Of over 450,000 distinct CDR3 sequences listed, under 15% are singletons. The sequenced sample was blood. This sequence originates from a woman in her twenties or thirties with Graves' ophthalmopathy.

CDR3 bases: TGTGCCAGCAGTTGGGGGGCAGACACCGGGGAGCTGTTTTTT. This translates into CASSWGADTGELFF. V gene TRBV9 combines with J gene TRBJ2-2; either TRBD1 or TRBD2 may supply D (6 bases each). CDR3 size: 14 residues. Per germline, CDR1 SGDLS and CDR2 YYNGEE. The V end lost 5 bases, the J end lost 3 bases, and 11 bases lay between the germline ends.